Each of the 13 T cell receptor beta chains below was sequenced from the same sample in a study of cytomegalovirus exposure and HLA in healthy donors. In the PCR, 60 Vbeta and 13 Jbeta primers were used. Generated by immunoSEQ multiplex PCR, the TCRdb table keeps only in-frame clones and is missing some. This sample carries about 140,000 clones, roughly 70% of them seen once, and the ten largest clones take approximately 3.4%. Material for sequencing was PBMCs. Receptors were obtained from a man aged 35-49 years in good health and CMV-seronegative.

This clone was counted only a few times. The chain couples TRBV12-5 to TRBJ2-2, with D perhaps TRBD2 (5 bases). Trimming took off 6 bases at V and 2 bases at J, with 13 bases between the two ends. Germline CDR1 is LGHNT and CDR2 is FRNRAP. The CDR3 loop spans 15 amino acids. CDR3 residues: CASGRLTTNTGELFF. In nucleotides, the CDR3 is TGTGCTAGTGGGCGCCTGACTACCAACACCGGGGAGCTGTTTTTT.

The chain carries TRBV6-5 and TRBJ2-2; 7 nucleotides align to TRBD2. With 6 bases clipped from V and 6 bases from J, the junction kept 1 base outside the gene matches. The CDR3 runs to 12 residues. Germline CDR1 reads MNHEY; CDR2 reads SVGAGI. The CDR3 sequence: CASRTSAGELFF. The CDR3 coding sequence is TGTGCCAGCAGAACTAGCGCCGGGGAGCTGTTTTTT.

V gene TRBV5-4 combines with J gene TRBJ1-1, with D possibly matching TRBD1 (6 bases). The CDR3 is 16 amino acids. The V end lost 4 bases, the J end lost 3 bases, and 19 bases lay between the germline ends. CDR1 is SGHNT and CDR2 is YYREEE in the germline V gene (reference sequence). In nucleotides, the CDR3 is TGTGCCAGCAGCCCGGGGGGCCCGGGCGGTTACACTGAAGCTTTCTTT. Translating gives CASSPGGPGGYTEAFF.

This sequence joins TRBV7-9 and TRBJ1-6, with 9 bases matching TRBD1. This CDR3 has 15 amino acids. Germline V CDR1 and CDR2: SEHNR, FQNEAQ (reference sequence). V shed 5 bases and J 7 bases; nucleotides not matched to a gene: 6. The CDR3 bases are TGTGCCAGCAGCCCCGACAGGGGGTTCAATTCACCCCTCCACTTT. Encoded protein: CASSPDRGFNSPLHF. The whole variable domain, filled in from reference TRBV7-9 and TRBJ1-6, reads DTGVSQNPRHKITKRGQNVTFRCDPISEHNRLYWYRQTLGQGPEFLTYFQNEAQLEKSRLLSDRFSAERPKGSFSTLEIQRTEQGDSAMYLCASSPDRGFNSPLHFGNGTRLTVT.

The chain carries TRBV30 and TRBJ2-3; 8 bases are shared with TRBD2. The CDR3 has 15 residues. V lost 0 bases, J lost 2 bases, and 4 bases stayed unmatched. Germline V gene sequence: CDR1 GTSNPN, CDR2 SVGIG (reference sequence). This CDR3 is CAWSVSSGFTDTQYF. The CDR3, as DNA: TGTGCCTGGAGTGTATCTAGCGGGTTCACAGATACGCAGTATTTT.

This CDR3 is CASSFWTGSNYGYTF. In DNA form, the CDR3 reads TGTGCCAGCAGTTTCTGGACAGGGTCCAACTATGGCTACACCTTC. The chain is built from TRBV28 and TRBJ1-2, with 8 bases fitting TRBD1. Germline V gene data show CDR1 as MDHEN and CDR2 as SYDVKM. V was pared by 3 bases and J by 2 bases, with 5 bases of the junction left unmatched. The CDR3 consists of 15 residues.

Here the CDR3 DNA reads TGCAGCGTTGTAGCGGAGGACGGGGAAAAACTGTTTTTT. This translates into CSVVAEDGEKLFF. The chain recombines TRBV29-1 with TRBJ1-4, with D unresolved. Germline CDR1 reads SQVTM; CDR2 reads ANQGSEA. Trimming took off 4 bases at V and 8 bases at J, with 14 bases between the two ends. The CDR3 has 13 residues.

This chain connects TRBV7-9 to TRBJ1-4; D is unclear. V was pared by 1 base and J by 5 bases, with 11 bases between. Germline CDR1 SEHNR, CDR2 FQNEAQ (reference sequence). The CDR3 contains 15 residues. In DNA form, the CDR3 reads TGTGCCAGCAGCTTAGTTGGCGGTGCGAATGAAAAACTGTTTTTT. Translation: CASSLVGGANEKLFF.

The chain is built from TRBV14 and TRBJ2-7; 10 nucleotides match TRBD1. Germline V gene sequence: CDR1 SGHDN, CDR2 FVKESK. The V segment lost 3 bases and the J segment 3 bases; nucleotides outside the gene matches: 2. CDR3 length: 14 amino acids. The CDR3 here is CASSQGTGDYEQYF. CDR3 bases: TGTGCCAGCAGCCAGGGGACAGGGGACTACGAGCAGTACTTC. Full variable domain (outside the CDR3, taken from reference TRBV14 and TRBJ2-7): EAGVTQFPSHSVIEKGQTVTLRCDPISGHDNLYWYRRVMGKEIKFLLHFVKESKQDESGMPNNRFLAERTGGTYSTLKVQPAELEDSGVYFCASSQGTGDYEQYFGPGTRLTVT.

The rearrangement links TRBV6-5 to TRBJ2-1; 7 bases fit TRBD2. The CDR3 loop spans 15 amino acids. The V gene end was trimmed by 2 bases and the J gene end by 8 bases; junction bases not matched to a gene: 9. Germline V gene sequence: CDR1 MNHEY, CDR2 SVGAGI. The CDR3 region is CASSYRGDEGDEQFF. The DNA for the CDR3 is TGTGCCAGCAGTTACCGGGGGGATGAAGGCGATGAGCAGTTCTTC.

This clone occurred a few times. The V and J genes are TRBV12-5 and TRBJ1-5; TRBD1 matches at 8 bases. This CDR3 contains 17 residues. Germline trimming cut 5 bases from V and 0 bases from J; bases unmatched to any gene: 9. Germline V gene lookup returns CDR1 LGHNT and CDR2 FRNRAP. The CDR3 loop reads CASGPGQGFISNQPQHF. The CDR3 DNA is TGTGCTAGTGGTCCCGGACAGGGCTTTATTAGCAATCAGCCCCAGCATTTT.

The chain couples TRBV5-1 to TRBJ2-2, with 8 positions matching TRBD1. Germline-derived CDR1 and CDR2 are SGHRS and YFSETQ. The J segment lost 7 bases and the V segment lost 0 bases, leaving 5 bases of the junction unmatched. This CDR3 is built from 15 residues. CDR3 in DNA: TGCGCCAGCAGCTTGGGGCAGGGGGCCCTCGGGGAGCTGTTTTTT. This gives the protein CASSLGQGALGELFF.

The chain links TRBV11-3 to TRBJ2-1; the D gene is possibly TRBD2 (6 bases). V was pared by 4 bases and J by 3 bases, with 16 bases between. This CDR3 comprises 16 residues. Germline assignment: CDR1 SGHNT and CDR2 YENEEA. The CDR3: CASSSLGGGGYNEQFF. CDR3 sequence (DNA): TGTGCCAGCAGCTCCCTTGGTGGGGGAGGCTACAATGAGCAGTTCTTC.